This T cell receptor (beta chain) was identified during a study of graft-versus-host responses after intestinal transplantation. Study in general: Multivisceral, liver-intestinal, or isolated intestinal grafts were transplanted into recipients.

Comments on this clone: Its antigen is unidentified.

The germline V gene encodes CDR1 SGHNT and CDR2 YYREEE (reference sequence). The CDR3 spans 15 residues. Germline trimming cut 0 bases from V and 3 bases from J; bases unmatched to any gene: 1. Study conclusions and caveats: The recipient marrow held GvH clones, and some of them showed up first in ileum or blood.

Clones were read by immunoSEQ multiplex PCR, and TCRdb kept only the in-frame ones, dropping some. This sample carries some 9,800 clones, about 93% of them seen once, and the ten largest clones take approximately 2.1%. This chain uses TRBV5-4 with TRBJ2-5, with 11 bases matching TRBD2. The clonotype comes from a human patient who received an intestinal transplant, so some T cells may come from the graft donor. The material was PBMCs, obtained 8 days after intestinal transplant. CDR3 nucleotide sequence: TGTGCCAGCAGCTTGGCGGGACTAGCGGAAGAGACCCAGTACTTC. Amino acid sequence: CASSLAGLAEETQYF.